This T cell receptor (beta chain) was obtained from a study of PD-1 blockade in classical Hodgkin lymphoma. Regarding the study as a whole: The origin of the repertoire differences remains undefined, with disease activity or prior therapy as possible causes. Relapsed/refractory patients reportedly had lower baseline diversity than newly diagnosed patients.

Of note for this clone: The antigen is unknown.

The CDR3 is made up of 16 amino acids. As for time point: newly diagnosed, previously untreated cHL patient sample. Comparator PBMCs were from newly diagnosed, untreated classical Hodgkin lymphoma. The protocol was immunoSEQ multiplex PCR, while the TCRdb copy is restricted to in-frame clones and leaves out a portion. In the table there are roughly 29,000 clones, about 89% of which are singletons. This chain uses TRBV21-1 with TRBJ1-5; the D call of TRBD1 is as the table states it, not checked on the DNA. TRBV21-1 is a pseudogene. This receptor was identified in a human donor with classical Hodgkin lymphoma. The sequenced material came from peripheral blood mononuclear cells (PBMCs). CDR3 loop: CASSKGQDSFNQPQHF. The CDR3 nucleotides are TGTGCCAGCAGCAAAGGTCAGGACAGTTTTAATCAGCCCCAGCATTTT.